This entry lists 16 T cell receptor beta chains sequenced from one sample in a study of control samples from healthy donors and cancer patients. Assay: immunoSEQ multiplex PCR; the TCRdb copy retains only in-frame clones and omits some. Of roughly 100,000 clones in the sample, around 82% are singletons; the top ten hold over 10%. The sequenced material came from blood. The origin of the receptors is a woman in her forties or fifties in good health.

The CDR3 nucleotides are TGTGCCAGCACGGTGTTCGGGGGGCTAGCGGACAATGAGCAGTTCTTC. This encodes CASTVFGGLADNEQFF. The chain combines TRBV7-2 with TRBJ2-1; weak D call: TRBD2 (7 bases). V gave up 7 bases and J gave up 5 bases, with 21 bases separating them. Germline loops: CDR1 SGHTA, CDR2 FQGNSA. The CDR3 sequence is 16 residues long.

The CDR3 reads CASSPRGPNTEAFF. The CDR3 DNA sequence: TGTGCCAGCAGCCCCAGGGGACCTAACACTGAAGCTTTCTTT. This chain connects TRBV7-6 to TRBJ1-1; possible D gene TRBD1, 6 bases. CDR1 and CDR2 (germline): SGHVS, FNYEAQ. CDR3 length equals 14 residues. V was trimmed by 5 bases and J by 2 bases, leaving 12 bases between them. Full variable domain (remainder filled in from reference TRBV7-6 and TRBJ1-1): GAGVSQSPRYKVTKRGQDVALRCDPISGHVSLYWYRQALGQGPEFLTYFNYEAQQDKSGLPNDRFSAERPEGSISTLTIQRTEQRDSAMYRCASSPRGPNTEAFFGQGTRLTVV.

The rearrangement joins TRBV12-3 or TRBV12-4 to TRBJ2-7; 7 bases match TRBD1. The CDR3 consists of 13 residues. V lost 1 base, J lost 6 bases, and 3 bases stayed unmatched. CDR3 sequence (DNA): TGTGCCAGCAGTTTAGGACCAGGGGGCGAGCAGTACTTC. Its translation is CASSLGPGGEQYF.

The chain is built from TRBV14 and TRBJ2-7, with a weak D call TRBD1 (6 bases). In germline, CDR1 is SGHDN, CDR2 FVKESK. Trimming took 0 bases from V and 6 from J, leaving 15 bases between them. The CDR3 has 15 amino acids. The DNA for the CDR3 is TGTGCCAGCAGCCAAGAAAATCAGGGGCGTTCCGAGCAGTACTTC. It translates to CASSQENQGRSEQYF.

The chain joins TRBV3-1 (or the pseudogene TRBV3-2) to TRBJ1-2; TRBD1 is a possible D gene (5 bases). V gave up 1 base and J gave up 2 bases, with 8 bases separating them. The CDR3 sequence is 14 residues long. In germline, CDR1 is LGHDT, CDR2 YNNKEL (reference sequence). The CDR3 DNA follows: TGTGCCAGCAGCCAAGCCGACAGAAACTATGGCTACACCTTC. Translating it yields CASSQADRNYGYTF.

As DNA, the CDR3 is TGTGCCAGCAGCTTAGCGAGAGGGAGATACGAGCAGTACTTC. Its translation is CASSLARGRYEQYF. V and J are TRBV7-2 and TRBJ2-7; perhaps TRBD2 as D (5 bases). V lost 0 bases and J lost 4, with 10 bases in between. This CDR3 region has 14 residues. Germline values: CDR1 SGHTA, CDR2 FQGNSA.

This chain connects TRBV6-5 to TRBJ1-2; no clear D gene. The V gene's germline CDR1 is MNHEY and CDR2 SVGAGI. This CDR3 contains 11 residues. V gave up 6 bases and J gave up 10 bases, with 12 bases separating them. CDR3 in DNA: TGTGCCAGCAGAGGAGGCATTGACTACACCTTC. Encoded protein: CASRGGIDYTF.

The table lists this clone with a count of one. The rearrangement joins TRBV21-1 to TRBJ1-2. TRBV21-1 represents a pseudogene. The CDR3 is 14 residues long. CDR3 bases: TGTGCCAGCACCACCTGGACGGGACTCCATGGCTACACCTTC. It encodes CASTTWTGLHGYTF.

A remark on this clone: At the DNA level, this CDR3 is encoded by other sequences in the same sample as well. The V gene is TRBV7-2, the J gene TRBJ1-6; no reliable D call. CDR3 length equals 17 residues. The germline gives CDR1 SGHTA, CDR2 FQGNSA. Trimming removed 1 base from V and 7 bases from J, with 17 bases in between. The CDR3 bases are TGTGCCAGCAGCTTAGTCCCCTCGGGGTTGGGGAATTCACCCCTCCACTTT. Its translation is CASSLVPSGLGNSPLHF. Looking up the rest from reference TRBV7-2 and TRBJ1-6 gives the full variable domain: GAGVSQSPSNKVTEKGKDVELRCDPISGHTALYWYRQSLGQGLEFLIYFQGNSAPDKSGLPSDRFSAERTGGSVSTLTIQRTQQEDSAVYLCASSLVPSGLGNSPLHFGNGTRLTVT.

The genes are TRBV13 and TRBJ1-2, with D perhaps matching TRBD1 (6 bases). Germline CDR1 is PRHDT and CDR2 is FYEKMQ (reference sequence). The CDR3 is made up of 12 amino acids. V lost 7 bases and J 6 bases, leaving 12 bases between the germline ends. The CDR3, as DNA: TGTGCCAGCACCAAGGGGGGGGATGGCTACACCTTC. It is translated as CASTKGGDGYTF.

The chain combines TRBV2 with TRBJ2-5; D remains unclear. CDR3 length equals 10 residues. V was clipped by 5 bases and J by 4 bases, with 2 bases between them. Per the germline V gene, CDR1 is SNHLY and CDR2 is FYNNEI. The CDR3 loop is CASSRETQYF. As DNA, the CDR3 is TGTGCCAGCAGTAGAGAGACCCAGTACTTC.

The J gene is TRBJ2-7, the V gene TRBV2; D is perhaps TRBD2 (5 bases). The CDR3 loop spans 15 amino acids. Germline V gene sequence: CDR1 SNHLY, CDR2 FYNNEI. V was cut by 5 bases and J by 2 bases, with 16 bases left in between. The CDR3 protein is CASSPTAGVTYEQYF. For the CDR3, the DNA is TGTGCCAGCAGTCCTACAGCCGGGGTTACCTACGAGCAGTACTTC.

About this clone itself: This sample also contains other DNA sequences that code for the same CDR3. CDR3 protein: CASSSGGRSYEQYF. CDR3 nucleotide sequence: TGCGCCAGCAGCTCCGGAGGACGGAGTTACGAGCAGTACTTC. This rearrangement joins TRBV5-1 to TRBJ2-7; TRBD2 is a possible D gene (5 bases). The CDR3 runs 14 residues. V shed 3 bases and J shed 4 bases, with 14 bases lying between them. Germline V CDR1 and CDR2: SGHRS, YFSETQ.

This clone turned up a few times. This chain connects TRBV19 to TRBJ1-2; the match to TRBD1 covers 8 bases. CDR3 size: 17 residues. The V gene's germline CDR1 is LNHDA and CDR2 SQIVND (reference sequence). J gave up 5 bases and V 5 bases, and 16 bases lay outside the gene matches. The CDR3 nucleotides are TGTGCCAGTAGTTCAGTTATGGACAGGGTAATCAAGTATGGCTACACCTTC. Amino acid sequence: CASSSVMDRVIKYGYTF.

V gene TRBV5-8 combines with J gene TRBJ2-1; D ambiguous. V lost 0 bases and J 1 base, leaving 8 bases between the germline ends. The CDR3 totals 15 residues. Germline CDR1 SGHTS, CDR2 YDEGEE. The CDR3 region is CASSLVLGSYNEQFF. Written as DNA, the CDR3 is TGTGCCAGCAGCTTGGTTCTGGGTTCCTACAATGAGCAGTTCTTC.

The chain couples TRBV6-2 or TRBV6-3 to TRBJ1-1; no clear D. The CDR3 spans 15 residues. Germline assignment: CDR1 MNHEY and CDR2 SVGEGT. V lost 2 bases and J lost 0, with 10 bases in between. CDR3 coding DNA: TGTGCCAGCAGTTACCACCCGAGTTTGAACACTGAAGCTTTCTTT. It translates to CASSYHPSLNTEAFF.